The entry that follows covers one T cell receptor (beta chain) sequence. As handled by the study authors: By means of reference gene primer amplification, nucleated cell counts were estimated. Profiling relied on immunoSEQ multiplex PCR, and the TCRdb table lists in-frame clones only, not all of them. V and J calls and clone size are copied from that table; D and trimming were computed from the DNA. The table has roughly 180,000 clones, 60% to 85% seen once; the top ten hold approximately 8.6%. This record comes from a study of blood T cell repertoires in COVID-19. Study information: Whether acute or convalescent, the COVID-19 samples came from the United States, Italy and Spain. Nucleic acid was either cDNA or gDNA, and it came from T cells, B-cell-depleted T cells, or PBMCs.

The CDR3 contains 15 residues. From germline, CDR1 is SGHTA and CDR2 FQGNSA. Trimming removed 5 bases at V and 0 bases at J, with 12 bases between. This sequence originates from a woman in her fifties or sixties with active or convalescent COVID-19. The chain couples TRBV7-2 to TRBJ2-3, with D possibly being TRBD2 (5 bases). The sample consisted of peripheral blood. This CDR3 reads CASSAGLASTDTQYF. The CDR3 DNA reads as TGTGCCAGCAGCGCCGGCCTAGCTAGCACAGATACGCAGTATTTT.